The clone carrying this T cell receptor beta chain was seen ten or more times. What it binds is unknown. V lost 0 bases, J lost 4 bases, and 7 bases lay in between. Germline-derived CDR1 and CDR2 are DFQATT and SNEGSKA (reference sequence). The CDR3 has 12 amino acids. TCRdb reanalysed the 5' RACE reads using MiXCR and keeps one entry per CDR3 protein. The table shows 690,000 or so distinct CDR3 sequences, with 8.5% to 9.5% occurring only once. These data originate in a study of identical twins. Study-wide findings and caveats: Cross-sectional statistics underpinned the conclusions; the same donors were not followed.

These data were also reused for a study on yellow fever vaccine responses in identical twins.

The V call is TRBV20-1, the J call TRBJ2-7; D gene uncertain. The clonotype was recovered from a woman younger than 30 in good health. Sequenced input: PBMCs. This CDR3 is CSAREWDYEQYF. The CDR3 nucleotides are TGCAGTGCTAGAGAATGGGATTACGAGCAGTACTTC.